The source of this T cell receptor (beta chain) is a study of blood T cell repertoires in COVID-19. CDR3 length: 15 residues. Germline V gene data show CDR1 as MNHEY and CDR2 as SVGAGI. Losses at the gene ends were 5 bases for V and 3 bases for J; bases not matched to a gene: 9. Measured with immunoSEQ multiplex PCR; TCRdb has only the in-frame clones, and not every one. The sample includes under 250,000 clones, around 89% of them seen just once. This clonotype was sampled from a woman aged 18-30 years in a cohort exposed to, infected with or recovered from COVID-19 (not recorded which). Sequenced: PBMCs or T cells enriched from blood (not recorded which). The chain joins TRBV6-5 to TRBJ1-2; 7 positions match TRBD1. The CDR3 DNA is TGTGCCAGCAGTACCCCTCCCCAGGGGGACTATGGCTACACCTTC. Amino acid sequence: CASSTPPQGDYGYTF.